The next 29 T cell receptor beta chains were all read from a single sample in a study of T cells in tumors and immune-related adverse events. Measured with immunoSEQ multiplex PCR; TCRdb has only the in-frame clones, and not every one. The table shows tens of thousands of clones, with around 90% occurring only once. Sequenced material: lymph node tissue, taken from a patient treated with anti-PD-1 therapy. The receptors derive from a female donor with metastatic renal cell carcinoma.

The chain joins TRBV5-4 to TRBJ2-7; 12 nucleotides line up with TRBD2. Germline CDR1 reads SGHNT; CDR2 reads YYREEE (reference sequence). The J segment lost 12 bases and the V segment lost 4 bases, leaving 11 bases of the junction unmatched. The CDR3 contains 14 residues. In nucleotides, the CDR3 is TGTGCCAGCAGCCCCGGACTAGCGGGAAACCTCCCGTACTTC. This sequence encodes CASSPGLAGNLPYF.

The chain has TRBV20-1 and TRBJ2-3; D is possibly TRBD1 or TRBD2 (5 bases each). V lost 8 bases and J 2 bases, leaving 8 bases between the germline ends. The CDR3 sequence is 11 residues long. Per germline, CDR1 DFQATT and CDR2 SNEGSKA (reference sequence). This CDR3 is CSWGITDTQYF. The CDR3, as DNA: TGCAGTTGGGGGATCACAGATACGCAGTATTTT.

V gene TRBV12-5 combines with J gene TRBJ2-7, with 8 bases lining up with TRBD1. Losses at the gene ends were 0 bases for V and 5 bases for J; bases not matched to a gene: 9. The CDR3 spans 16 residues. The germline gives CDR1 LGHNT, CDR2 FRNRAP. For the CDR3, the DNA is TGTGCTAGTGGTTTGGTCGTAACAGGGGACAGGAACGAGCAGTACTTC. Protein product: CASGLVVTGDRNEQYF.

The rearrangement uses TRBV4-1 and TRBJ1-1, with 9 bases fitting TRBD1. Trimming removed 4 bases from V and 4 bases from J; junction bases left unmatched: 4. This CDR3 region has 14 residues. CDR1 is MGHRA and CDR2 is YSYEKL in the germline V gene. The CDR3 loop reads CASSLKTGGTEAFF. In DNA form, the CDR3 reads TGCGCCAGCAGCCTGAAGACAGGGGGCACTGAAGCTTTCTTT.

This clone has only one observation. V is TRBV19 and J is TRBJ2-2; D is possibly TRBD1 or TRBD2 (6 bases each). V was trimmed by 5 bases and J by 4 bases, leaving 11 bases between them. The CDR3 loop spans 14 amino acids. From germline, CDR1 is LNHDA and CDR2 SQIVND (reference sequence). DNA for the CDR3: TGTGCCAGTAGTCCGGGGGCTAGCACCGGGGAGCTGTTTTTT. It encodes CASSPGASTGELFF.

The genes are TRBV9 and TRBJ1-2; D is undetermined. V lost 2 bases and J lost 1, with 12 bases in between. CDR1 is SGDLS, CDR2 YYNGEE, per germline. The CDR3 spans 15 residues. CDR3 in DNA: TGTGCCAGCAGCGTTGGTCCCAGAGATAACTATGGCTACACCTTC. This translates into CASSVGPRDNYGYTF. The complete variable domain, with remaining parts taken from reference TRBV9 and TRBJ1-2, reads DSGVTQTPKHLITATGQRVTLRCSPRSGDLSVYWYQQSLDQGLQFLIQYYNGEERAKGNILERFSAQQFPDLHSELNLSSLELGDSALYFCASSVGPRDNYGYTFGSGTRLTVV.

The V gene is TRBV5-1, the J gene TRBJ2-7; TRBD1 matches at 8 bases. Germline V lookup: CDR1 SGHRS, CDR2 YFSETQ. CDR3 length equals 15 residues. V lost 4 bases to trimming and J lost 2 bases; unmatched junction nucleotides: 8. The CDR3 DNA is TGCGCCAGCAGCAGGGCATGGACAGGGACCTACGAGCAGTACTTC. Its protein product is CASSRAWTGTYEQYF. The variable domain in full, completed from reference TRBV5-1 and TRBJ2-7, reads KAGVTQTPRYLIKTRGQQVTLSCSPISGHRSVSWYQQTPGQGLQFLFEYFSETQRNKGNFPGRFSGRQFSNSRSEMNVSTLELGDSALYLCASSRAWTGTYEQYFGPGTRLTVT.

CDR3 protein: CASSPAESSAQHF. The DNA of the CDR3 is TGTGCCAGCTCACCTGCGGAGTCCTCAGCCCAGCATTTT. The V and J genes are TRBV18 and TRBJ1-5; D not certain. In germline, CDR1 is KGHSH, CDR2 LQKENI. The CDR3 has 13 residues. V dropped 3 bases and J dropped 11 bases, with 14 bases sitting between them.

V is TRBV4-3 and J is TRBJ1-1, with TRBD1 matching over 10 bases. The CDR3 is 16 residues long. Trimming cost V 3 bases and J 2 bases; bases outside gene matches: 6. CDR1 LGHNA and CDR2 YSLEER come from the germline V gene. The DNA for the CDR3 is TGCGCCAGCAGCCACGGGACAGGGGTTGGAAACACTGAAGCTTTCTTT. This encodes CASSHGTGVGNTEAFF.

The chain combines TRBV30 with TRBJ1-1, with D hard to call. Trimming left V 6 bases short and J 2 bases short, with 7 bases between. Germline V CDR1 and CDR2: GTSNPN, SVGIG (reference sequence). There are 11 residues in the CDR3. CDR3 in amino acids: CACHRNTEAFF. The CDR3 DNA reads TGTGCCTGTCATCGTAACACTGAAGCTTTCTTT.

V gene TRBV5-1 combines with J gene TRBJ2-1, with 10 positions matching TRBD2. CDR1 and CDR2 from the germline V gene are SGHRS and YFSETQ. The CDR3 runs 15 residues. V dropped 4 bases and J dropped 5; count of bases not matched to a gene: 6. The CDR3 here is CASSPGLATDNEQFF. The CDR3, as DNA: TGCGCCAGCAGCCCGGGACTAGCGACCGACAATGAGCAGTTCTTC.

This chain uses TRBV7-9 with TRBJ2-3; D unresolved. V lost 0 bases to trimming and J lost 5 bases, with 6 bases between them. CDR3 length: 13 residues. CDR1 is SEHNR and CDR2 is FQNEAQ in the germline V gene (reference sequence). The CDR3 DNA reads TGTGCCAGCAGCTTAGCTTTTTTAGATACGCAGTATTTT. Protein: CASSLAFLDTQYF.

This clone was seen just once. CDR3 amino acids: CASGTTNEKLFF. DNA for the CDR3: TGTGCCTCCGGTACAACTAATGAAAAACTGTTTTTT. The rearrangement joins TRBV30 to TRBJ1-4; D unresolved. This CDR3 contains 12 residues. Trimming pared 7 bases from V and 0 bases from J, leaving 6 bases between. The germline CDR1 and CDR2 sequences are GTSNPN and SVGIG (reference sequence).

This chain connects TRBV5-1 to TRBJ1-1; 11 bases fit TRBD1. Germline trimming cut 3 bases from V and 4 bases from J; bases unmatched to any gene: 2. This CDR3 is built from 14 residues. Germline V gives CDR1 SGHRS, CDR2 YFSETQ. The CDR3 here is CASSYGTGGTEAFF. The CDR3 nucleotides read TGCGCCAGCAGCTATGGGACAGGGGGCACTGAAGCTTTCTTT.

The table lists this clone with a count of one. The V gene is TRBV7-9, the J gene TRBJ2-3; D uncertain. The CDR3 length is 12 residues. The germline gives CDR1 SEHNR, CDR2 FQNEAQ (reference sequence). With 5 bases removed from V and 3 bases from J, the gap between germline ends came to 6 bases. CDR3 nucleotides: TGTGCCAGCAGCCAAGCGACAGATACGCAGTATTTT. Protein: CASSQATDTQYF.

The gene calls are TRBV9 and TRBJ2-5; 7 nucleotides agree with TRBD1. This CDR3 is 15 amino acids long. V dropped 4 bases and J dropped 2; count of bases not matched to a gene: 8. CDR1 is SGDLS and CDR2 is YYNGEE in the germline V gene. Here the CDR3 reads CASSSRGQEQETQYF. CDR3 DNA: TGTGCCAGCAGCTCCAGAGGACAGGAACAAGAGACCCAGTACTTC.

The CDR3 coding sequence is TGTGCCACCAGCAGAGATTTGGGGACTGAAGCTTTCTTT. As protein: CATSRDLGTEAFF. V usage is TRBV15 and J usage is TRBJ1-1; D gene uncertain. The CDR3 is 13 amino acids. Trimming stripped 0 bases from V and 5 bases from J, with 7 bases between. Germline V gene lookup returns CDR1 LNHNV and CDR2 YYDKDF (reference sequence).

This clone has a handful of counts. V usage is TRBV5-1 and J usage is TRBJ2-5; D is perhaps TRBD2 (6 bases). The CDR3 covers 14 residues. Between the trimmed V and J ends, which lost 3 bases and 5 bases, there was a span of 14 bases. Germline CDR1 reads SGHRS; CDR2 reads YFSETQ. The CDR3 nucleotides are TGCGCCAGCAGCTCCCGGGCGGGGACTGAGACCCAGTACTTC. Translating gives CASSSRAGTETQYF.

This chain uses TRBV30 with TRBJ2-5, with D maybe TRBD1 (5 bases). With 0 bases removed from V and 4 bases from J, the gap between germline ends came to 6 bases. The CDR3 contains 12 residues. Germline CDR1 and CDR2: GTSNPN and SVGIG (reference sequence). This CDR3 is CAWSVQVETQYF. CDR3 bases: TGTGCCTGGAGTGTACAGGTAGAGACCCAGTACTTC.

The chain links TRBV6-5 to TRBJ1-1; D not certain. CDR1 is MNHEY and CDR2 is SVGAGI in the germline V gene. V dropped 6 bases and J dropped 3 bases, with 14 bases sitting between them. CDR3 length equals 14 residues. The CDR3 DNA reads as TGTGCCAGCAGGTCACAATTTAGGGACACTGAAGCTTTCTTT. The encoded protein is CASRSQFRDTEAFF.

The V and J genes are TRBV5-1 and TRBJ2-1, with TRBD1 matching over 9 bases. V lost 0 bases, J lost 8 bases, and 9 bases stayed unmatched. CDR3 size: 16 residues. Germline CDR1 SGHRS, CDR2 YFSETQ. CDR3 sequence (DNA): TGCGCCAGCAGCTTGGGGACAGGGGTATTAGGCCATGAGCAGTTCTTC. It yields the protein CASSLGTGVLGHEQFF.

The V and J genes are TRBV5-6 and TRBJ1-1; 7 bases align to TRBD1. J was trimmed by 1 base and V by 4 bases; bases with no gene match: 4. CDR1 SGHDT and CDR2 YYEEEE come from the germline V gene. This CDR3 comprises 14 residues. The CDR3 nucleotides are TGTGCCAGCAGCATGACAGGGAAGAACACTGAAGCTTTCTTT. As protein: CASSMTGKNTEAFF.

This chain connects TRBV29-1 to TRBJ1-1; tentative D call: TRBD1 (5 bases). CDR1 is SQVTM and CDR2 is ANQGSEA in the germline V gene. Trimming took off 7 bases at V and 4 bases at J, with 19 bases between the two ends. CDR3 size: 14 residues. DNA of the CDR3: TGCAGCGGGGGTTCTTGGACGGGGGTCACTGAAGCTTTCTTT. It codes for CSGGSWTGVTEAFF.

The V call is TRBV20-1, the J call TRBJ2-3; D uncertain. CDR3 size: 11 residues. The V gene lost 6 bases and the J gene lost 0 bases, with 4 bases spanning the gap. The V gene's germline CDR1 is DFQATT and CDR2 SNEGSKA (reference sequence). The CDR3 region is CSAVSTDTQYF. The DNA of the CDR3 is TGCAGTGCCGTCAGCACAGATACGCAGTATTTT.

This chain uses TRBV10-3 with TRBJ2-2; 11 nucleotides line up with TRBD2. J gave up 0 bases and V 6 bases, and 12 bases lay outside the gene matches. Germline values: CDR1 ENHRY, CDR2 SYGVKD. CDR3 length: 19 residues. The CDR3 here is CAIRGTGTSGPANTGELFF. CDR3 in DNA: TGTGCCATCAGGGGAACCGGGACTAGCGGCCCCGCGAACACCGGGGAGCTGTTTTTT.

For the CDR3, the DNA is TGTGCCAGTAGTGTCACAGGGACGGAGACCCAGTACTTC. Its protein is CASSVTGTETQYF. The chain employs TRBV19 and TRBJ2-5; a possible D gene is TRBD1 (6 bases). The CDR3 contains 13 residues. The V and J ends lost 5 bases and 5 bases respectively, with 12 bases between them. Germline V lookup: CDR1 LNHDA, CDR2 SQIVND (reference sequence).

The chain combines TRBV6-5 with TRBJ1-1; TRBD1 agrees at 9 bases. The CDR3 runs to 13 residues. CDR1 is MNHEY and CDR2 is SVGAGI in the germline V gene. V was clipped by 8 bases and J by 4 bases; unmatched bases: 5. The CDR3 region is CASGQGTGTEAFF. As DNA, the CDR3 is TGTGCCAGCGGACAGGGGACGGGCACTGAAGCTTTCTTT.

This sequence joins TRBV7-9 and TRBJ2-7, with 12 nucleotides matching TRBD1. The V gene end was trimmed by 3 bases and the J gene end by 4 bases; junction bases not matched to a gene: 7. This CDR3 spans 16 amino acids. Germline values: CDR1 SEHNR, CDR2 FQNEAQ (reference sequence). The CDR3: CASSFPGQGAGYEQYF. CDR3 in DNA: TGTGCCAGCAGCTTCCCGGGACAGGGGGCGGGGTACGAGCAGTACTTC.

CDR3 amino acids: CASSRSDRAAEAFF. The CDR3 DNA reads as TGCGCCAGCAGCCGATCAGACAGGGCGGCTGAAGCTTTCTTT. The chain combines TRBV5-1 with TRBJ1-1; 7 nucleotides line up with TRBD1. There are 14 residues in the CDR3. J gave up 6 bases and V 4 bases, and 9 bases lay outside the gene matches. Per the germline V gene, CDR1 is SGHRS and CDR2 is YFSETQ.